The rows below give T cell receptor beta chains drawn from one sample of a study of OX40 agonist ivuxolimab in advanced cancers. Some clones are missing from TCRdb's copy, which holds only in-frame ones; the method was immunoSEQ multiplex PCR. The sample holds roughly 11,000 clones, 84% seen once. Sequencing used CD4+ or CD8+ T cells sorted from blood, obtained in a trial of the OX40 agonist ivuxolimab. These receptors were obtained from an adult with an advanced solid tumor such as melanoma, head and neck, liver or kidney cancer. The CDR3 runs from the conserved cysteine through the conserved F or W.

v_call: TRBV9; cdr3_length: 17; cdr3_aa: CASSVVGSSSSGNTIYF
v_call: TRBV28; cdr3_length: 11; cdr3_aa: CASSFSYEQYF
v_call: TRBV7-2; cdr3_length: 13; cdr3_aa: CASRWGGVTEAFF
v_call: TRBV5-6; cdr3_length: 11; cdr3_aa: CASSLSGEQYF
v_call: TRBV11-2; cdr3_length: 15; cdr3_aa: CASSLGFAGSYEQYF
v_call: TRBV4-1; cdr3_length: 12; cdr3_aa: CASSPDSYEQYF
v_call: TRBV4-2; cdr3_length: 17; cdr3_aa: CASSPRDREAGANVLTF
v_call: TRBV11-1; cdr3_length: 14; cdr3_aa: CASSPGAGGHGYTF
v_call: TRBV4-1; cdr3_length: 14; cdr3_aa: CASSQDRGGDGYTF
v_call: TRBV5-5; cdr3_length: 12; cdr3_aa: CASRRPNGPLFF
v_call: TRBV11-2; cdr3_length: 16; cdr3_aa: CASSFLLAGGLETQYF
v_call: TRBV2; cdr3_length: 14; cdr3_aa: CASSGRDRAYEQYF
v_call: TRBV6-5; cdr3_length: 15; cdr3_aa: CASSYAWTGAYEQYF
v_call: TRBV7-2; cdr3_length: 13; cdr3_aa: CASSPGGDYGYTF
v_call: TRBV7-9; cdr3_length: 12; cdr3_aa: CASSLRRFEAFF
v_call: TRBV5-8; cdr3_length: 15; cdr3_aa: CASSYGTGGVYGYTF
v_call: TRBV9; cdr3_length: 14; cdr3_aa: CASSSRDRGRGYTF
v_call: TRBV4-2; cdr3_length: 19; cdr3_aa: CASSQESYGLAGFTDTQYF
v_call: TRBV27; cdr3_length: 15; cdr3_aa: CASSLSWGAGNTIYF
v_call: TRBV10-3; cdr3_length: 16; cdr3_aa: CAISDDRTSGENEQFF
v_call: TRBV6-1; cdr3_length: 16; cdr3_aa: CASSEALRSANEKLFF
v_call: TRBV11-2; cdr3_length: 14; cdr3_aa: CASSPRLADNEQFF
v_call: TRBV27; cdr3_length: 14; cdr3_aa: CASSTDILRNEQFF
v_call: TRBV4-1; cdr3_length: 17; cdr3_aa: CASSHTATSGGEDEQFF
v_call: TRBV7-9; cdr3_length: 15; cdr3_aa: CASSPRTGGVKTQYF
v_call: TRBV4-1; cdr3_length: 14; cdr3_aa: CASSQWINQETQYF
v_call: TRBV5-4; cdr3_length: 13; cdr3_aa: CASSQWGDNEQFF
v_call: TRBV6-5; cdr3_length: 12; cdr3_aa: CASSYGRGEQYF
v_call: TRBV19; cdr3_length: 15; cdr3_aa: CASSGVQVSYNEQFF
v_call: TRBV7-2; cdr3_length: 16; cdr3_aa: CASSPGASGDSYEQYF
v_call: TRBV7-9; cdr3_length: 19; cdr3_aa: CASSGRRRDRVTLDYGYTF
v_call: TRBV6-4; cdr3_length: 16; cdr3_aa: CASSDSSGGAGNEQFF
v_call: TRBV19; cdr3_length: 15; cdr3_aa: CASSISDTAAYEQYF
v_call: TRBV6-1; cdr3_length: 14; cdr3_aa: CASSPRDMLYEQYF
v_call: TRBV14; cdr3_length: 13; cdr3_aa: CASSFGLNTEAFF
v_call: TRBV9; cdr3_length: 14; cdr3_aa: CASSVAGEAGELFF
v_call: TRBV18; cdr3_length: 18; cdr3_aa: CASSPRTSGGSIYYEQYF
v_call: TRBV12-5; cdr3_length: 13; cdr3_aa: CASPATLGETQYF
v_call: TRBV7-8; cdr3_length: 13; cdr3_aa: CASSLGEDDGYTF
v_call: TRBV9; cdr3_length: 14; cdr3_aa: CASSAGSSYNEQFF
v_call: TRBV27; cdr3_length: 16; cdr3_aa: CASSLHRALKVYGYTF
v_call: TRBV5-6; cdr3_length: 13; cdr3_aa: CASSAGQGNEQYF
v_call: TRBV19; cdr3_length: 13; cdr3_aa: CASSGAWNTEAFF
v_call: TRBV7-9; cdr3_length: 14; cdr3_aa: CASSLEHRENEAFF
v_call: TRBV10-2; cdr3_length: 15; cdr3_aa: CASSESTGVNTEAFF
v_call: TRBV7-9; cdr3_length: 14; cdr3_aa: CASSNLDASGGYTF
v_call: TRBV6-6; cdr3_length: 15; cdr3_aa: CASSYSMAGPYEQYF
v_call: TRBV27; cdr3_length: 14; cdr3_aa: CASSLGAGFYGYTF
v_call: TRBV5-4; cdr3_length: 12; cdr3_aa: CASSLGIYEQYF
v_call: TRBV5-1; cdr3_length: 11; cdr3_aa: CASSFAGELFF
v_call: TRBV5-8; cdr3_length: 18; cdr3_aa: CASSLGTGGTRRPYGYTF
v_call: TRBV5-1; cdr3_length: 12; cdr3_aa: CASTPSGGEQFF
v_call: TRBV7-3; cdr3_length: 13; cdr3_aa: CASSSSGADTQYF